The 23 T cell receptor beta chains given below trace back to one sample, sequenced in a study of immune evolution from preneoplasia to lung adenocarcinoma. Only in-frame clones appear in the TCRdb table, and some are missing; sequencing was by immunoSEQ multiplex PCR. Here the sample spans 10,000 or so clones, about four fifths being singletons. Sequences were obtained from FFPE minimally invasive lung adenocarcinoma tissue. Receptors originate from a person aged 65 to 79 with lung adenocarcinoma.

The genes are TRBV28 and TRBJ2-7; 8 bases are shared with TRBD1. CDR3 length: 16 residues. Germline lookup yields CDR1 MDHEN and CDR2 SYDVKM. V lost 6 bases, J lost 3 bases, and 13 bases stayed unmatched. CDR3 residues: CASSPQGAQKGYEQYF. CDR3 bases: TGTGCCAGCAGCCCCCAGGGGGCGCAAAAGGGCTACGAGCAGTACTTC.

V and J are TRBV28 and TRBJ1-1, with D hard to call. V lost 6 bases and J 7 bases, leaving 15 bases between the germline ends. In germline, CDR1 is MDHEN, CDR2 SYDVKM. The CDR3 is 13 residues long. The CDR3 reads CASSTHNGFEAFF. CDR3 coding DNA: TGTGCCAGCAGCACACACAACGGTTTTGAAGCTTTCTTT.

This sequence joins TRBV6-1 and TRBJ1-6; 8 bases map to TRBD1. CDR3 length: 15 amino acids. The germline V gene has CDR1 MNHNS and CDR2 SASEGT. The junction had 8 bases not matched to a gene; V was cut back by 7 bases and J by 6 bases. The CDR3 region has the DNA TGTGCCAGCACCCCGGACAGGGCTATTAATTCACCCCTCCACTTT. This gives the protein CASTPDRAINSPLHF.

The V call is TRBV5-4, the J call TRBJ2-3; 8 nucleotides match TRBD2. The trim removed 2 bases at V and 2 bases at J, leaving 7 bases unmatched. The CDR3 has 16 residues. Per germline, CDR1 SGHNT and CDR2 YYREEE (reference sequence). The CDR3 here is CASSFNGGGPTDTQYF. CDR3 sequence (DNA): TGTGCCAGCAGCTTTAACGGCGGGGGGCCCACAGATACGCAGTATTTT.

In its sample, this clone was seen a few times. The genes are TRBV4-1 and TRBJ1-2; possible D gene TRBD1, 6 bases. The CDR3 spans 16 residues. Germline loops: CDR1 MGHRA, CDR2 YSYEKL. V gave up 0 bases and J gave up 3 bases, with 14 bases separating them. As DNA, the CDR3 is TGCGCCAGCAGCCAAGATTGGGGGGCGAAGTACTATGGCTACACCTTC. It encodes CASSQDWGAKYYGYTF.

This sequence joins TRBV19 and TRBJ2-7; 9 bases are a match to TRBD2. Trimming cost V 7 bases and J 0 bases; bases outside gene matches: 4. Germline assignment: CDR1 LNHDA and CDR2 SQIVND (reference sequence). This CDR3 contains 14 residues. This CDR3 is CASNPGLASYEQYF. The CDR3 DNA follows: TGTGCCAGTAATCCGGGACTAGCCTCCTACGAGCAGTACTTC.

V usage is TRBV18 and J usage is TRBJ2-2, with D perhaps matching TRBD1 (6 bases). The germline CDR1 and CDR2 sequences are KGHSH and LQKENI. The V end was cut by 5 bases, the J end by 0 bases, with 13 bases between. The CDR3 contains 16 residues. CDR3 nucleotides: TGTGCCAGCTCAAATCCGGGACATACGAACACCGGGGAGCTGTTTTTT. Residues: CASSNPGHTNTGELFF.

This clone was detected only a few times. The chain recombines TRBV30 with TRBJ2-7; 7 bases map to TRBD2. V lost 0 bases, J lost 1 base, and 6 bases stayed unmatched. Germline V gene sequence: CDR1 GTSNPN, CDR2 SVGIG (reference sequence). This CDR3 comprises 15 residues. CDR3 in DNA: TGTGCCTGGAGTGTGGCGGGAGCCCGGTCCTACGAGCAGTACTTC. This codes for CAWSVAGARSYEQYF.

The chain is built from TRBV9 and TRBJ2-3, with 7 bases identical to TRBD2. With 2 bases clipped from V and 0 bases from J, the junction kept 0 bases outside the gene matches. CDR1 is SGDLS and CDR2 is YYNGEE in the germline V gene. The CDR3 runs 14 residues. The CDR3 loop is CASSVSGSTDTQYF. The DNA for the CDR3 is TGTGCCAGCAGCGTTAGCGGGAGCACAGATACGCAGTATTTT.

The chain links TRBV30 to TRBJ1-5, with D possibly TRBD1 on 5 matching bases. With 5 bases removed from V and 5 bases from J, the gap between germline ends came to 16 bases. The CDR3 sequence is 14 residues long. Germline lookup yields CDR1 GTSNPN and CDR2 SVGIG (reference sequence). CDR3: CAWAKRGGYQPQHF. Written as DNA, the CDR3 is TGTGCCTGGGCCAAGAGGGGAGGTTATCAGCCCCAGCATTTT.

The chain employs TRBV19 and TRBJ1-3, with D maybe TRBD1 (5 bases). The CDR3 runs 15 residues. Trimming took off 3 bases at V and 0 bases at J, with 9 bases between the two ends. Germline assignment: CDR1 LNHDA and CDR2 SQIVND (reference sequence). The CDR3 DNA follows: TGTGCCAGTAGTATTGACAGCTCCTCTGGAAACACCATATATTTT. Protein product: CASSIDSSSGNTIYF.

The V and J genes are TRBV5-1 and TRBJ1-1; D unresolved. V was pared by 0 bases and J by 1 base, with 7 bases between. The CDR3 length is 14 residues. Per germline, CDR1 SGHRS and CDR2 YFSETQ. For the CDR3, the DNA is TGCGCCAGCAGCTTGGTCAACCCGAACACTGAAGCTTTCTTT. This translates into CASSLVNPNTEAFF.

The chain uses TRBV30 and TRBJ1-1, with unresolved D. V was trimmed by 0 bases and J by 9 bases, leaving 17 bases between them. CDR3 length: 14 amino acids. Germline V lookup: CDR1 GTSNPN, CDR2 SVGIG (reference sequence). CDR3 bases: TGTGCCTGGAGTGTATCGCTGCAAAGGCCCCAAGCTTTCTTT. Translating it yields CAWSVSLQRPQAFF. The entire variable domain, with the rest obtained from reference TRBV30 and TRBJ1-1, is as follows: SQTIHQWPATLVQPVGSPLSLECTVEGTSNPNLYWYRQAAGRGLQLLFYSVGIGQISSEVPQNLSASRPQDRQFILSSKKLLLSDSGFYLCAWSVSLQRPQAFFGQGTRLTVV.

This clone was found a few times. The V gene is TRBV27, the J gene TRBJ2-7; TRBD1 matches at 8 bases. V shed 3 bases, J shed 5 bases, and the junction held 6 bases outside the gene matches. The germline gives CDR1 MNHEY, CDR2 SMNVEV (reference sequence). This CDR3 has 14 amino acids. The CDR3 region is CASSLSGQGDEQYF. The CDR3 nucleotides read TGTGCCAGCAGTTTGTCAGGACAGGGCGACGAGCAGTACTTC.

In the case of this clone: The sample holds other DNA sequences that translate to the same CDR3. V and J are TRBV5-5 and TRBJ1-1; D call uncertain. The CDR3 runs 13 residues. The V and J ends lost 2 bases and 1 base respectively, with 6 bases between them. Germline V gene data show CDR1 as SGHKS and CDR2 as YYEKEE (reference sequence). The CDR3 loop reads CASSLGWNTEAFF. CDR3 DNA: TGTGCCAGCAGCTTAGGTTGGAACACTGAAGCTTTCTTT.

This chain links TRBV2 with TRBJ1-5, with D uncertain. Germline V gene lookup returns CDR1 SNHLY and CDR2 FYNNEI. The CDR3 spans 12 residues. V dropped 4 bases and J dropped 7 bases, with 8 bases sitting between them. CDR3 DNA: TGTGCCAGCAGTGCACAGAACCAGCCCCAGCATTTT. The encoded protein is CASSAQNQPQHF.

The chain combines TRBV6-6 with TRBJ1-1; D may be TRBD1 (5 bases). This CDR3 is 14 amino acids long. Trimming took off 5 bases at V and 11 bases at J, with 21 bases between the two ends. From germline, CDR1 is MNHNY and CDR2 SVGAGI (reference sequence). CDR3 bases: TGTGCCAGCAGTCTGGCCGGGCGGGGGACTGGGGCTTTCTTT. It codes for CASSLAGRGTGAFF.

The J gene is TRBJ1-1, the V gene TRBV29-1; no clear D. The CDR3 consists of 10 residues. CDR1 and CDR2 (germline): SQVTM, ANQGSEA. The V end lost 7 bases, the J end lost 3 bases, and 6 bases lay between the germline ends. This chain's CDR3 is CSGSDTEAFF. In DNA, the CDR3 is TGCAGCGGCTCGGACACTGAAGCTTTCTTT.

The rearrangement links TRBV5-6 to TRBJ1-3, with D unclear. This CDR3 has 14 residues. CDR1 and CDR2 from the germline V gene are SGHDT and YYEEEE. Trimming left V 2 bases short and J 4 bases short, with 10 bases between. CDR3 residues: CASSFLSAGNTIYF. The CDR3 nucleotides read TGTGCCAGCAGCTTTTTGTCAGCGGGAAACACCATATATTTT. Complete variable domain (other parts from reference TRBV5-6 and TRBJ1-3): DAGVTQSPTHLIKTRGQQVTLRCSPKSGHDTVSWYQQALGQGPQFIFQYYEEEERQRGNFPDRFSGHQFPNYSSELNVNALLLGDSALYLCASSFLSAGNTIYFGEGSWLTVV.

This sequence joins TRBV4-1 and TRBJ2-2; D is unresolved. The CDR3 is 16 amino acids. Germline V gene lookup returns CDR1 MGHRA and CDR2 YSYEKL. V was trimmed by 0 bases and J by 0 bases, leaving 8 bases between them. The CDR3 bases are TGCGCCAGCAGCCAAGAAAGTGCAGCGAACACCGGGGAGCTGTTTTTT. Translated: CASSQESAANTGELFF.

The V and J genes are TRBV5-4 and TRBJ2-5; possibly TRBD2 for D (6 bases). The CDR3 loop spans 14 amino acids. V was trimmed by 0 bases and J by 0 bases, leaving 6 bases between them. Looked up from germline, CDR1 is SGHNT and CDR2 is YYREEE (reference sequence). CDR3 protein: CASSLAGDQETQYF. The CDR3 DNA is TGTGCCAGCAGCTTGGCGGGGGACCAAGAGACCCAGTACTTC.

The rearrangement joins TRBV2 to TRBJ2-1; D is possibly TRBD1 or TRBD2 (5 bases each). Deletions cut 5 bases from V and 2 bases from J, with 16 bases between. Germline assignment: CDR1 SNHLY and CDR2 FYNNEI. This CDR3 is 16 amino acids long. For the CDR3, the DNA is TGTGCCAGCAGTCCACTCGGTCGGGGCCCCTACAATGAGCAGTTCTTC. This gives the protein CASSPLGRGPYNEQFF. Full variable domain (remainder filled in from reference TRBV2 and TRBJ2-1): EPEVTQTPSHQVTQMGQEVILRCVPISNHLYFYWYRQILGQKVEFLVSFYNNEISEKSEIFDDQFSVERPDGSNFTLKIRSTKLEDSAMYFCASSPLGRGPYNEQFFGPGTRLTVL.

V usage is TRBV5-1 and J usage is TRBJ1-1, with D maybe TRBD1 (6 bases). CDR1 is SGHRS and CDR2 is YFSETQ in the germline V gene. The germline V and J ends were trimmed by 0 bases and 6 bases, with 12 bases remaining between them. The CDR3 is made up of 14 amino acids. CDR3 sequence: CASSLGQGQAEAFF. The DNA for the CDR3 is TGCGCCAGCAGCTTGGGTCAGGGGCAGGCTGAAGCTTTCTTT.